The entry that follows covers one TCR beta chain sequence. The specificity of this receptor is unknown. Per-base quality was not reported, and no clone a single base away is much larger than it. This sample stems from a study of cytomegalovirus exposure and HLA in healthy donors (dated by TCRdb to 2015 to 2018). General notes on the study: A later analysis indicated that the roughly 120 validation repertoires were generated on the platform also employed for the approximately 700 repertoires of the first cohort. The study aimed to test whether cataloging public T cell receptors could reveal signatures of past pathogen exposure. Along with the approximately 670-subject first cohort, a separate validation cohort of over a hundred different subjects was used. The study combined high-throughput TCR immunosequencing, statistical association of individual TCRs with disease status, and machine learning to predict cytomegalovirus infection status.

Donors formed part of the validation cohort, which comprised 120 subjects and was distinct from the first cohort of 670 or so subjects. The paper's findings and limits, for the study overall: In the study, approximately 160 TCR beta chains were listed as associated with cytomegalovirus. Cytomegalovirus status was reported to be diagnosed by the classifier with high specificity and sensitivity in both the original and validation cohorts. It was suggested by the authors that the approach could potentially be generalized to other disease states and immunological phenotypes. Subsequent analysis determined that TCRs grouped into clusters in the first cohort also showed a tendency toward co-occurrence across the 130 or so validation repertoires, and 85% to 95% of cluster scores exceeded 0. Most TCR sequences were seen in very few donors, while some public TCRs were found in many individuals. A later analysis lacked HLA typing for the validation cohort, so it scored co-occurrence in that cohort across all 110 or so repertoires. A few of the identified cytomegalovirus-associated TCR beta chains were confirmed in vitro to be specific for cytomegalovirus antigens.

The CDR3 has 16 amino acids, counting the end cysteine and phenylalanine. The only DNA kept is the CDR3, 48 bases in frame from the first base. Library preparation used the immunoSEQ multiplex PCR assay. Per the authors' processing: A statistical classification framework was developed to diagnose cytomegalovirus status using the catalog of TCR beta chain sequences. The table comes from immuneACCESS by way of TCRdb, which keeps in-frame sequences with V and J called. Part of the clones is missing from these tables; in studies checked, under half for an unresolved V gene and the rest for unknown reasons. V and J calls and clone size come straight from that table; D and trimming were deduced from the DNA. The sample has over 60,000 clones on record, around 95% of them singletons. The ten largest clonotypes hold under 2.5% of the sample.

Specimen: PBMCs. The chain couples TRBV21-1 to TRBJ2-1; the D call of TRBD2 is as the table states it, not checked on the DNA. TRBV21-1 is a pseudogene segment. The source is a man in his late teens or twenties in good health and CMV-seronegative. The nucleotide sequence reads TGTGCCAGCAGCTTGTGGACTAGCTGTCCTCTTAAGGGAGAGTTCTTC. Its product reads: CASSLWTSCPLKGEFF.